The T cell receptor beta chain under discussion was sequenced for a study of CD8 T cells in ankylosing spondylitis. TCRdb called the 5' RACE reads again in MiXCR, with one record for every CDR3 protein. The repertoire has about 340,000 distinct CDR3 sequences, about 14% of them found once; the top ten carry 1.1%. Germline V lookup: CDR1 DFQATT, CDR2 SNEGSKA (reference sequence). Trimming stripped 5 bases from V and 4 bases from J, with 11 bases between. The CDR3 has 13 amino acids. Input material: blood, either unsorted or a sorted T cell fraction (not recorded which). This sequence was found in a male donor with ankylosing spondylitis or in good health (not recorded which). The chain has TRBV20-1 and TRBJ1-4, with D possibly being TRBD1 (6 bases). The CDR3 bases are TGCAGTGCTCTAAGGACAGTTAATGAAAAACTGTTTTTT. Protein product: CSALRTVNEKLFF.